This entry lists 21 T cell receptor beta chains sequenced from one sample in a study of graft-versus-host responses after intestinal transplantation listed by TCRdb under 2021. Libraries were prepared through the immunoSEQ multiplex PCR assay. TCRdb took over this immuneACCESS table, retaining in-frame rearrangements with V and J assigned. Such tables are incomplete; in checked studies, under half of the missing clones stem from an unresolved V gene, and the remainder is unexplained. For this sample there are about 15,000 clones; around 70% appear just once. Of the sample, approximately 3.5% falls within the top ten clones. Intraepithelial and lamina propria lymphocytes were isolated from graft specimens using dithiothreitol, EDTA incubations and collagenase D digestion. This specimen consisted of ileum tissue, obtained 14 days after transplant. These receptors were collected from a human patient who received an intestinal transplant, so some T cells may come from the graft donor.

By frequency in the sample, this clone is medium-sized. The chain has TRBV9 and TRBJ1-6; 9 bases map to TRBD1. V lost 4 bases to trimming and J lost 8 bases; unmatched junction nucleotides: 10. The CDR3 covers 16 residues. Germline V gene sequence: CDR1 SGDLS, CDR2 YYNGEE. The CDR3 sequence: CASSFRDRDSYSPLHF. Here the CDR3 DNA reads TGTGCCAGCAGCTTCCGGGACAGGGACTCTTATTCACCCCTCCACTTT.

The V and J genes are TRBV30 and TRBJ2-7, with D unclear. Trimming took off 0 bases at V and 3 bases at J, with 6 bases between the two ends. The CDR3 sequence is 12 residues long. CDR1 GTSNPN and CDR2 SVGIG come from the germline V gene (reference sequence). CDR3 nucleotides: TGTGCCTGGAGTGTAGGTTACTACGAGCAGTACTTC. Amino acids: CAWSVGYYEQYF.

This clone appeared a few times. This chain's CDR3 is CASSLEGYAGNTIYF. The DNA for the CDR3 is TGTGCCAGCAGCTTGGAAGGGTACGCTGGAAACACCATATATTTT. The genes are TRBV5-4 and TRBJ1-3; D not certain. Germline CDR1 SGHNT, CDR2 YYREEE (reference sequence). Trimming stripped 0 bases from V and 2 bases from J, with 9 bases between. This CDR3 comprises 15 residues.

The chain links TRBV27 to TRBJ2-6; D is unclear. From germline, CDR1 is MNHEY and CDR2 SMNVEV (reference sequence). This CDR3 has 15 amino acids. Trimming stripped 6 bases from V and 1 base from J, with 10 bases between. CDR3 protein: CASSPLQSGANVLTF. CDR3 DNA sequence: TGTGCCAGCAGCCCCCTCCAATCTGGGGCCAACGTCCTGACTTTC.

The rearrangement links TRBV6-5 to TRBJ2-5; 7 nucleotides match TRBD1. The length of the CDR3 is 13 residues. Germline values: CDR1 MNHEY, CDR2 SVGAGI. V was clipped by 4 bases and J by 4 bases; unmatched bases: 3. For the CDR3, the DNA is TGTGCCAGCAGTTCACAGGGGAGAGAGACCCAGTACTTC. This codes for CASSSQGRETQYF.

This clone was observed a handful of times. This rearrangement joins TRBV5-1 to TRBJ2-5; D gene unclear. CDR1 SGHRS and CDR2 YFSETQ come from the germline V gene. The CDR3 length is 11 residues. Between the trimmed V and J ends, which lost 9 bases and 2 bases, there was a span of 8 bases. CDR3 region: CATLLQETQYF. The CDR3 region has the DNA TGCGCCACCCTCCTTCAAGAGACCCAGTACTTC.

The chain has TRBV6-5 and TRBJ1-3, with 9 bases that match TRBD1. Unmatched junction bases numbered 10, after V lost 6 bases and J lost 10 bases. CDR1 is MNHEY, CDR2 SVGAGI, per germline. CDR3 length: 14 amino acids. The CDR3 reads CASSDVPGQGTIYF. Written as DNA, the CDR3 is TGTGCCAGCAGCGACGTCCCGGGACAGGGAACCATATATTTT.

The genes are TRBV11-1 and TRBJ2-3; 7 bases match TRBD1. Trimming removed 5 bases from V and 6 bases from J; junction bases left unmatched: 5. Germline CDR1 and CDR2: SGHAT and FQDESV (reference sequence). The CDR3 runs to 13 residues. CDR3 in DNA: TGTGCCAGCAGCGTAACAGGGGCGGATACGCAGTATTTT. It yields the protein CASSVTGADTQYF.

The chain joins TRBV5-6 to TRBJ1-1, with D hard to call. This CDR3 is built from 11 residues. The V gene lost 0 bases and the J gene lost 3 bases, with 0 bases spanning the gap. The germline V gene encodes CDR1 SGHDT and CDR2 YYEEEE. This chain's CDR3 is CASSLDTEAFF. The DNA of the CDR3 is TGTGCCAGCAGCTTGGACACTGAAGCTTTCTTT.

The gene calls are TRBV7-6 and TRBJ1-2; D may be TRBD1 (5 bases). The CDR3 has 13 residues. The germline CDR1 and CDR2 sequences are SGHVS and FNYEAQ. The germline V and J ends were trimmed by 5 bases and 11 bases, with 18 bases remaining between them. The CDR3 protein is CASSLEPGPFYTF. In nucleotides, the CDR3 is TGTGCCAGCAGCCTAGAGCCGGGACCCTTTTACACCTTC.

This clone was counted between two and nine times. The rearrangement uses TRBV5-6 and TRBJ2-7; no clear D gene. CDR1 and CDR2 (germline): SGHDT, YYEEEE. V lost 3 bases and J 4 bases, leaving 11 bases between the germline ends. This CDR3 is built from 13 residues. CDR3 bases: TGTGCCAGCAGCTGGCGGCAAATATACGAGCAGTACTTC. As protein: CASSWRQIYEQYF.

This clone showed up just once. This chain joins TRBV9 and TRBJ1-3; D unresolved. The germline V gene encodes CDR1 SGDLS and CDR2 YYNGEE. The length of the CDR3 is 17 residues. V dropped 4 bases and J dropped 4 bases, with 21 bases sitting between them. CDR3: CASSLVARIGSGNTIYF. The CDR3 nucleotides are TGTGCCAGCAGCCTCGTGGCGAGGATTGGTTCCGGAAACACCATATATTTT.

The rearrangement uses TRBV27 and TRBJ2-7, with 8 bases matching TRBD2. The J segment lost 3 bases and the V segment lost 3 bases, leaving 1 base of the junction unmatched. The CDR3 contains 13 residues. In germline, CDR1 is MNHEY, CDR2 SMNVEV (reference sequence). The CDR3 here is CASSLGLDYEQYF. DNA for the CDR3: TGTGCCAGCAGTTTGGGACTAGACTACGAGCAGTACTTC.

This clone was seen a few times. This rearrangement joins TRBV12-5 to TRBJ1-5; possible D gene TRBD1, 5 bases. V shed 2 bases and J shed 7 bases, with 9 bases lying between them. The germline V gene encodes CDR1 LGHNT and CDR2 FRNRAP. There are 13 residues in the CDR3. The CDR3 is CASGLQEGQPQHF. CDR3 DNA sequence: TGTGCTAGTGGTTTGCAGGAGGGGCAGCCCCAGCATTTT.

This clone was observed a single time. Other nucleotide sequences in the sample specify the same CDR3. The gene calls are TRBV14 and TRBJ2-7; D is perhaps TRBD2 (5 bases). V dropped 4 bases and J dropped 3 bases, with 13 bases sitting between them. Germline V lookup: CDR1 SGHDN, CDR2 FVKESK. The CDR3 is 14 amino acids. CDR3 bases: TGTGCCAGCAGCCCCATGACCGGAGGCTACGAGCAGTACTTC. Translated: CASSPMTGGYEQYF.

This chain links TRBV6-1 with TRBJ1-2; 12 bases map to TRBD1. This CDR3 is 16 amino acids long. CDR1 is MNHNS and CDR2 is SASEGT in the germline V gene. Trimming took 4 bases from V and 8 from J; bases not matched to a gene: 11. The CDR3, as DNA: TGTGCCAGCAGTGGGGACAGGGGGCGCCAACTACAGGGCTACACCTTC. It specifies CASSGDRGRQLQGYTF.

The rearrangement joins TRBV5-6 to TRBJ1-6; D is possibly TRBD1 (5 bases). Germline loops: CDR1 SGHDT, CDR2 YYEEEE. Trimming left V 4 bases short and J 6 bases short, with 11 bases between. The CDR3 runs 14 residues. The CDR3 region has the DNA TGTGCCAGCAGCCCCGGGACGGGTAATTCACCCCTCCACTTT. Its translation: CASSPGTGNSPLHF. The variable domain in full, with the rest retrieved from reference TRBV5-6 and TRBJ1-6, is DAGVTQSPTHLIKTRGQQVTLRCSPKSGHDTVSWYQQALGQGPQFIFQYYEEEERQRGNFPDRFSGHQFPNYSSELNVNALLLGDSALYLCASSPGTGNSPLHFGNGTRLTVT.

CDR3 residues: CSADRNNNEQFF. The CDR3 region has the DNA TGCAGCGCGGACAGGAATAACAATGAGCAGTTCTTC. V is TRBV29-1 and J is TRBJ2-1, with 7 bases fitting TRBD1. The CDR3 is made up of 12 amino acids. Trimming took 7 bases from V and 5 from J; bases not matched to a gene: 5. CDR1 and CDR2 (germline): SQVTM, ANQGSEA.

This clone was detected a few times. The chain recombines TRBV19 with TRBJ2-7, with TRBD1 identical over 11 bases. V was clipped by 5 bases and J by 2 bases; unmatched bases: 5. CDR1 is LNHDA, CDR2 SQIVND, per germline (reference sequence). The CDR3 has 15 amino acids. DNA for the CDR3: TGTGCCAGTAGTGCAGGACAGGGGGCCCCCTACGAGCAGTACTTC. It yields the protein CASSAGQGAPYEQYF.

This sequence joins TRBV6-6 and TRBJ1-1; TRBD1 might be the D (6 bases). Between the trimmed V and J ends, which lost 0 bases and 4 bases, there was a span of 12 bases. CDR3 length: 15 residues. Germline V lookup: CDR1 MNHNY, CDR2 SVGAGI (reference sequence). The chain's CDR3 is CASSYSTGLGTEAFF. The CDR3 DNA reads TGTGCCAGCAGTTACTCTACAGGGTTAGGCACTGAAGCTTTCTTT.

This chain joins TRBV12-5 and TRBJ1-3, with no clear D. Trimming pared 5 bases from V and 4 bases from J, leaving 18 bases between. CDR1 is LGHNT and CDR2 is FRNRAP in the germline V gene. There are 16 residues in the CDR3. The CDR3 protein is CASGLGPSTLGNTIYF. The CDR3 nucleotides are TGTGCTAGTGGTCTCGGCCCATCGACTTTGGGAAACACCATATATTTT.